Presented here are 9 T cell receptor beta chains from one specimen sequenced in a study of tumor and adjacent non-tumor tissue in lung cancer. Three rounds of nested PCR, following a modified ARM-PCR protocol, produced the TCRbeta library. TCRdb independently ran MiXCR on the multiplex PCR reads; one entry per CDR3 protein. The data hold about 110,000 distinct CDR3 sequences, with roughly two thirds observed a single time. No cell sorting was done before RNA was extracted from the tissue. The normal lung tissue was taken more than 3 cm from the tumor edge. The sequenced sample was distant non-tumor lung tissue. Receptors originate from a man in his 60s with non-small cell lung cancer.

This clonotype was observed a handful of times. This sequence joins TRBV7-9 and TRBJ1-2; D is undetermined. Trimming took 0 bases from V and 2 from J, leaving 10 bases between them. CDR1 and CDR2 (germline): SEHNR, FQNEAQ (reference sequence). The CDR3 length is 15 residues. Here the CDR3 reads CASSLAGGRNYGYTF. In DNA, the CDR3 is TGTGCCAGCAGCTTAGCTGGTGGACGGAACTATGGCTACACCTTC.

With respect to this clonotype: A much larger clone sits a single nucleotide away, making a read error possible. The rearrangement uses TRBV12-5 and TRBJ2-6; perhaps TRBD1 as D (5 bases). This CDR3 spans 14 amino acids. Germline V gene sequence: CDR1 LGHNT, CDR2 FRNRAP. DNA for the CDR3: TGTGCTAGTGGTTGGGGTTCTGGGGCCAACGCCCTGACTTTC. Amino acids: CASGWGSGANALTF.

This clonotype was recorded only once. CDR3 amino acids: CVSSPNGNTIYF. The DNA for the CDR3 is TGTGTTAGCAGTCCCAATGGAAACACCATATATTTT. The V call is TRBV6-5, the J call TRBJ1-3; D is uncertain. Germline-derived CDR1 and CDR2 are MNHEY and SVGAGI. The CDR3 is 12 amino acids.

The chain combines TRBV9 with TRBJ2-4; 7 bases are shared with TRBD1. CDR1 and CDR2 from the germline V gene are SGDLS and YYNGEE. CDR3 size: 15 residues. V shed 4 bases, J shed 1 base, and the junction held 5 bases outside the gene matches. CDR3 loop: CASSKGAPAKNIQYF. The CDR3 DNA is TGTGCCAGCAGCAAGGGGGCTCCGGCCAAAAACATTCAGTACTTC.

This clonotype was picked up one time. The junction and the germline gene differ at one end; a read error may be behind it. The chain joins TRBV6-6 to TRBJ2-1, with TRBD2 identical over 10 bases. Germline assignment: CDR1 MNHNY and CDR2 SVGAGI (reference sequence). The CDR3 totals 16 residues. The CDR3 DNA reads TGTGCCAGTAGCTCCGCTAGCGGGAGATTCCACAATAAGCAGTTCTTC. Its protein is CASSSASGRFHNKQFF.

In its sample, this clonotype was seen many times. Here the CDR3 reads CASSRGGGNTEAFF. CDR3 sequence (DNA): TGTGCCAGCAGCCGAGGGGGGGGGAACACTGAAGCTTTCTTT. The chain has TRBV7-9 and TRBJ1-1, with D tentatively TRBD1 (6 bases). Trimming pared 5 bases from V and 1 base from J, leaving 11 bases between. The CDR3 length is 14 residues. Germline assignment: CDR1 SEHNR and CDR2 FQNEAQ (reference sequence).

The sample holds a few counts of this clonotype. This may arise from a read error, as a much more abundant clone is one base away. The chain uses TRBV20-1 and TRBJ1-1; D may be TRBD1 (6 bases). Germline CDR1 is DFQATT and CDR2 is SNEGSKA (reference sequence). The length of the CDR3 is 14 residues. The CDR3 spells CSAREGQGMGEALF. The CDR3 DNA sequence: TGCAGTGCTAGAGAGGGGCAGGGGATGGGTGAAGCTCTCTTT.

Of note for this clonotype: The junction and the germline gene differ at one end; a read error may be behind it. V gene TRBV12-3 or TRBV12-4 combines with J gene TRBJ1-1, with unresolved D. This CDR3 has 13 residues. CDR3 loop: CASSLLVNIEAFF. The CDR3 nucleotides are TGTGCCAGCAGCTTACTCGTGAACATTGAAGCTTTCTTT.

The chain employs TRBV11-1 and TRBJ2-7, with TRBD1 matching 10 bases. Germline-derived CDR1 and CDR2 are SGHAT and FQDESV (reference sequence). The J segment lost 4 bases and the V segment lost 7 bases, leaving 10 bases of the junction unmatched. The CDR3 length is 15 residues. For the CDR3, the DNA is TGTGCCAGCAACACCTCGGGACAGGGGTGTTACGAGCAGTACTTC. This codes for CASNTSGQGCYEQYF. The full variable domain, completed using reference TRBV11-1 and TRBJ2-7, is EAEVAQSPRYKITEKSQAVAFWCDPISGHATLYWYRQILGQGPELLVQFQDESVVDDSQLPKDRFSAERLKGVDSTLKIQPAELGDSAMYLCASNTSGQGCYEQYFGPGTRLTVT.